This T cell receptor (beta chain) was found in a study of OX40 agonist ivuxolimab in advanced cancers. The timepoints at which blood was sampled were baseline, cycle 4 day 1, and cycle 7 day 1. The repertoire was sequenced with immunoSEQ multiplex PCR; TCRdb's copy has only in-frame clones and lacks some. The sample records under 140,000 clones, about 92% being singletons. The TCR comes from an adult with an advanced solid tumor such as melanoma, head and neck, liver or kidney cancer. The sample consisted of CD4+ or CD8+ T cells sorted from blood, taken in a trial of the OX40 agonist ivuxolimab.

The chain's CDR3 is CAISETPGTFNYGYTF. The CDR3 DNA reads TGTGCCATCAGTGAAACTCCCGGAACCTTTAACTATGGCTACACCTTC. This rearrangement joins TRBV10-3 to TRBJ1-2, with D unresolved. The CDR3 spans 16 residues. The germline V gene encodes CDR1 ENHRY and CDR2 SYGVKD. The V gene lost 3 bases and the J gene lost 1 base, with 15 bases spanning the gap.